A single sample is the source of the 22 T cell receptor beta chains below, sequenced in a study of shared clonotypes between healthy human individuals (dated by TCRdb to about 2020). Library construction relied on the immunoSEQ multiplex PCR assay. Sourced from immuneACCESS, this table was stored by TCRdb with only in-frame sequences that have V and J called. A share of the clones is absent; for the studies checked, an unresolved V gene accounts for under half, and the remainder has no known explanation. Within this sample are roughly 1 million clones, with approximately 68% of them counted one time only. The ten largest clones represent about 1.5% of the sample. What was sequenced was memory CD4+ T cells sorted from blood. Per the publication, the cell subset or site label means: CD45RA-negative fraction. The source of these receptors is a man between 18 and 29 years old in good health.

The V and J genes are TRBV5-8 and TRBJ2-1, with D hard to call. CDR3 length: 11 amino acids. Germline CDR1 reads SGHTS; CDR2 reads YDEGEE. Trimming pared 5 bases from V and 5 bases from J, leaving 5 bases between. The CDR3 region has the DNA TGTGCCAGCAGGAAAAACAATGAGCAGTTCTTC. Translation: CASRKNNEQFF.

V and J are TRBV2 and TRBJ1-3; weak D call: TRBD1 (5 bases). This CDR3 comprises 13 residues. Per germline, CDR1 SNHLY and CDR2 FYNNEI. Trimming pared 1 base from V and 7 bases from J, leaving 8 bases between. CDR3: CASSEGQINTIYF. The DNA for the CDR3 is TGTGCCAGCAGTGAAGGACAGATTAACACCATATATTTT.

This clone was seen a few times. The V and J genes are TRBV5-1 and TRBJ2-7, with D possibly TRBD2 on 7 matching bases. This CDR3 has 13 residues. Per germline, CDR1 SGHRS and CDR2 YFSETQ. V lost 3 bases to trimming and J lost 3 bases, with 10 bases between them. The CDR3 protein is CASSWGGNYEQYF. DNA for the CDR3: TGCGCCAGCAGCTGGGGGGGCAACTACGAGCAGTACTTC.

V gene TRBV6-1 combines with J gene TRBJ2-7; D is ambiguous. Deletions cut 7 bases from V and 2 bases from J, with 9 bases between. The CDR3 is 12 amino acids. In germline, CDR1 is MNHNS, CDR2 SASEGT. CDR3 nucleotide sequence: TGTGCCAGCAACGCACGAACCTACGAGCAGTACTTC. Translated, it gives CASNARTYEQYF.

CDR3: CASSRGLNRGNEQFF. CDR3 sequence (DNA): TGTGCCAGCAGCAGGGGACTAAATAGGGGCAATGAGCAGTTCTTC. The V call is TRBV5-8, the J call TRBJ2-1, with 7 positions matching TRBD2. The CDR3 extends over 15 amino acids. Trimming at V came to 4 bases and at J to 6 bases, leaving 10 bases not matched to a gene. Per germline, CDR1 SGHTS and CDR2 YDEGEE.

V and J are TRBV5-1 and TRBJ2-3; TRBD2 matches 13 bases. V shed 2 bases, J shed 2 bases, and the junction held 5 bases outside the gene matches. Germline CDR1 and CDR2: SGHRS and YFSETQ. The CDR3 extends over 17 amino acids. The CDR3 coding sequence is TGCGCCAGCAGCTTACGGACTAGCGGGGGTACCACAGATACGCAGTATTTT. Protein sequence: CASSLRTSGGTTDTQYF. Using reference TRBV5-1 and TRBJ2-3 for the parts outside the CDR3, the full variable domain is KAGVTQTPRYLIKTRGQQVTLSCSPISGHRSVSWYQQTPGQGLQFLFEYFSETQRNKGNFPGRFSGRQFSNSRSEMNVSTLELGDSALYLCASSLRTSGGTTDTQYFGPGTRLTVL.

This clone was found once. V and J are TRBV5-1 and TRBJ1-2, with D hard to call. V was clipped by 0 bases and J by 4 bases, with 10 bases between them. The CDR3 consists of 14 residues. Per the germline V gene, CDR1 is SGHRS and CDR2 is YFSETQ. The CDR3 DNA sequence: TGCGCCAGCAGCTTGGGTACGGAGGCCTATGGCTACACCTTC. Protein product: CASSLGTEAYGYTF. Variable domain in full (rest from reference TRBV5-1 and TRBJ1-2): KAGVTQTPRYLIKTRGQQVTLSCSPISGHRSVSWYQQTPGQGLQFLFEYFSETQRNKGNFPGRFSGRQFSNSRSEMNVSTLELGDSALYLCASSLGTEAYGYTFGSGTRLTVV.

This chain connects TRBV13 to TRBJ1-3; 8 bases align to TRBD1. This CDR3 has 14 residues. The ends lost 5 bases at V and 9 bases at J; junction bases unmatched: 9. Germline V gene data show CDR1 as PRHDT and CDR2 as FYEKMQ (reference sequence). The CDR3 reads CASSQTRGHATIYF. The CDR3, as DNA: TGTGCCAGCAGCCAAACCAGGGGGCATGCCACCATATATTTT.

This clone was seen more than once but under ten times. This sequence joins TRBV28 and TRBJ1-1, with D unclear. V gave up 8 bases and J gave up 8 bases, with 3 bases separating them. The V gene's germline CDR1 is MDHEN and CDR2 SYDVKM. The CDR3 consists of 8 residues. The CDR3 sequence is CASDEAFF. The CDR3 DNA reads TGTGCCAGCGACGAAGCTTTCTTT. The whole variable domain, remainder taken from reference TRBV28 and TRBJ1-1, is DVKVTQSSRYLVKRTGEKVFLECVQDMDHENMFWYRQDPGLGLRLIYFSYDVKMKEKGDIPEGYSVSREKKERFSLILESASTNQTSMYLCASDEAFFGQGTRLTVV.

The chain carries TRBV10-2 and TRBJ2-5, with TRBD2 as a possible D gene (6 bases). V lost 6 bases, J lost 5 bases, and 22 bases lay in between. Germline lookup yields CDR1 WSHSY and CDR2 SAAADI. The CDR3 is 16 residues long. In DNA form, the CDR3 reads TGCGCCAGCAGGCCTCGAGGAGCGGGCCCCCGGGAGACCCAGTACTTC. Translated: CASRPRGAGPRETQYF.

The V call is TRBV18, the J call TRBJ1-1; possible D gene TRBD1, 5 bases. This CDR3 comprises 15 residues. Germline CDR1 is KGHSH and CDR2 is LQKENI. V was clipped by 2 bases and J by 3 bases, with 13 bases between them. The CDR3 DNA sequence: TGTGCCAGCTCACCAAGAGGGGCTCGGGACACTGAAGCTTTCTTT. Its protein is CASSPRGARDTEAFF.

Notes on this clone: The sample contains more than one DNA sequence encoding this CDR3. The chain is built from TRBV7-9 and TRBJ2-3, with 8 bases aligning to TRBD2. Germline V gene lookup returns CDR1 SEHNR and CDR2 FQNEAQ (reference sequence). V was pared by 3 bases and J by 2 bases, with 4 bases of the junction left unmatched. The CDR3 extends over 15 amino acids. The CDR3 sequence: CASSLLAGSTDTQYF. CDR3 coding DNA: TGTGCCAGCAGCTTGTTAGCGGGATCCACAGATACGCAGTATTTT. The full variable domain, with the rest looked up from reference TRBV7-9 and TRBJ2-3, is DTGVSQNPRHKITKRGQNVTFRCDPISEHNRLYWYRQTLGQGPEFLTYFQNEAQLEKSRLLSDRFSAERPKGSFSTLEIQRTEQGDSAMYLCASSLLAGSTDTQYFGPGTRLTVL.

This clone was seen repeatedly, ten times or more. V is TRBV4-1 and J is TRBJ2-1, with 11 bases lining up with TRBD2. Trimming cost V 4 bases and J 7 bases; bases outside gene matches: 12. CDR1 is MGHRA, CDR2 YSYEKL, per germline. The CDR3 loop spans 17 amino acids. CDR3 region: CASSRLTTSGSGNEQFF. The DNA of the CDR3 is TGCGCCAGCAGCCGATTAACTACTAGCGGGAGTGGTAATGAGCAGTTCTTC.

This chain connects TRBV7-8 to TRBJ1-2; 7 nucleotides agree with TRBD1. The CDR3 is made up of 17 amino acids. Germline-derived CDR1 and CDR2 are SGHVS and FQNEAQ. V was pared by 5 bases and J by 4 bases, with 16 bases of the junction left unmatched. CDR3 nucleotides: TGTGCCAGCAGCGCACATGGGGACAGCCCGTTCGGCTATGGCTACACCTTC. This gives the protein CASSAHGDSPFGYGYTF. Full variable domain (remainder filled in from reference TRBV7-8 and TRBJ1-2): GAGVSQSPRYKVAKRGQDVALRCDPISGHVSLFWYQQALGQGPEFLTYFQNEAQLDKSGLPSDRFFAERPEGSVSTLKIQRTQQEDSAVYLCASSAHGDSPFGYGYTFGSGTRLTVV.

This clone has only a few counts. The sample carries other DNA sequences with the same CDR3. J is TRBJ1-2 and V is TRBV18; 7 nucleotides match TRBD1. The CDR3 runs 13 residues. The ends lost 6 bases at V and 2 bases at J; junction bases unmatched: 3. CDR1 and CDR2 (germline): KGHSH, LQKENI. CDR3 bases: TGTGCCAGCTCCGCGGGACAGAACTATGGCTACACCTTC. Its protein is CASSAGQNYGYTF.

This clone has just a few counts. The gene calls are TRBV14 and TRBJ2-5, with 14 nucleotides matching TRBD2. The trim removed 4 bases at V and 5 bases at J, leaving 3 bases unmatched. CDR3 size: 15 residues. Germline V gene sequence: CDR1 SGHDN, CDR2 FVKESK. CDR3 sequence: CASSLGTSGSETQYF. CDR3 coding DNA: TGTGCCAGCAGCCTCGGGACTAGCGGGAGCGAGACCCAGTACTTC.

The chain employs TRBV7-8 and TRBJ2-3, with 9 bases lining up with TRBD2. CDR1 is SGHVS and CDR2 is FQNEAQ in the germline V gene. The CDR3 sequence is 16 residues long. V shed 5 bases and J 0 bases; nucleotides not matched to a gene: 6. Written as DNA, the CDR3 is TGTGCCAGCAGCCAGAGGGCGGGGGGGAGCACAGATACGCAGTATTTT. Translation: CASSQRAGGSTDTQYF.

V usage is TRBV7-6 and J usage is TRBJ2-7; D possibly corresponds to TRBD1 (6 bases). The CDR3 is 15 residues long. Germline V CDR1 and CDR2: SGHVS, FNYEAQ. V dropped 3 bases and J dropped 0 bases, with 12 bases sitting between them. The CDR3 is CASSLGRGSSYEQYF. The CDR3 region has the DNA TGTGCCAGCAGCTTGGGCAGGGGAAGCTCCTACGAGCAGTACTTC. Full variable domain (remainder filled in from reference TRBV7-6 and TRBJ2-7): GAGVSQSPRYKVTKRGQDVALRCDPISGHVSLYWYRQALGQGPEFLTYFNYEAQQDKSGLPNDRFSAERPEGSISTLTIQRTEQRDSAMYRCASSLGRGSSYEQYFGPGTRLTVT.

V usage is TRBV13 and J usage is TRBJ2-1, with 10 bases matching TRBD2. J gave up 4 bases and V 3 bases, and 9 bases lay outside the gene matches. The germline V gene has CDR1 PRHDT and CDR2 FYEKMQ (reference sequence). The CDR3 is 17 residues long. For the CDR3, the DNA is TGTGCCAGCAGCTTGGTTGAGCGGGGGGGCCCATACAATGAGCAGTTCTTC. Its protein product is CASSLVERGGPYNEQFF.

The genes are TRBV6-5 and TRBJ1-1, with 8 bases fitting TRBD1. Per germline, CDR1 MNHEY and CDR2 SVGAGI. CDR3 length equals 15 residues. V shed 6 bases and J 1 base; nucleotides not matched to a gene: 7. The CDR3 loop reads CASRKDDRGNTEAFF. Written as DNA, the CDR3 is TGTGCCAGCAGGAAGGATGACAGGGGGAACACTGAAGCTTTCTTT.

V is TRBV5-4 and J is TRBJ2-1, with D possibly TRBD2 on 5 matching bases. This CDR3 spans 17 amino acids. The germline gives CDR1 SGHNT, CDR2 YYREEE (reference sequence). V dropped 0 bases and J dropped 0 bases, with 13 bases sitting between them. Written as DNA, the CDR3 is TGTGCCAGCAGCTTGGAACCGGGTCGGGACTCCTACAATGAGCAGTTCTTC. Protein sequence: CASSLEPGRDSYNEQFF.

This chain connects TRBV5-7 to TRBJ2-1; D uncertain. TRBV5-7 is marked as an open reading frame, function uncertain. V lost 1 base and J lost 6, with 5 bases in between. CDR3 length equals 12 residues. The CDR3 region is CASSLRVNEQFF. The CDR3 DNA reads TGTGCCAGCAGCTTGAGGGTCAATGAGCAGTTCTTC.